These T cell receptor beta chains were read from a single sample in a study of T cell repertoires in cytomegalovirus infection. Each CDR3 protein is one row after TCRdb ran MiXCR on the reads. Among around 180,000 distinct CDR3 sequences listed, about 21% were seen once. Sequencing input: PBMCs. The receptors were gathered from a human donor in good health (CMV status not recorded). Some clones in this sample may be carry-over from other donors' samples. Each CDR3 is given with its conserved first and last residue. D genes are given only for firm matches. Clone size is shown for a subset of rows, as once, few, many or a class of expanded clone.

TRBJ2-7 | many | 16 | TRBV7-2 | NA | CASSLALGLSSYEQYF | TGTGCCAGCAGCTTAGCCCTAGGACTGAGCTCCTACGAGCAGTACTTC
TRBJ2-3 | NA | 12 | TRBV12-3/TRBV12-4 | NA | CASMATRDTQYF | TGTGCCAGCATGGCTACCAGGGATACGCAGTATTTT
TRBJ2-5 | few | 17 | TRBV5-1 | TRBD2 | CASSPGLAGGYQETQYF | TGCGCCAGCAGCCCCGGACTAGCGGGGGGCTACCAAGAGACCCAGTACTTC
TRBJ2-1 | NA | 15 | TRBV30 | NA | CAWSVTPQRYNEQFF | TGTGCCTGGAGTGTTACCCCCCAGAGGTACAATGAGCAGTTCTTC
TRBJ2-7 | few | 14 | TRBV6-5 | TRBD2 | CASSYSAGGYEQYF | TGTGCCAGCAGTTACTCTGCGGGAGGTTACGAGCAGTACTTC
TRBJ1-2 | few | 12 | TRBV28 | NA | CASSVGSYGYTF | TGTGCCAGCAGTGTGGGGTCCTATGGCTACACCTTC
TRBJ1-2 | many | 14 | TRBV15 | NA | CATSRDLADYGYTF | TGTGCCACCAGCAGAGATTTGGCAGACTATGGCTACACCTTC
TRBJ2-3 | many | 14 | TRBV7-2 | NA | CASSPTTGTGTQYF | TGTGCCAGCAGCCCGACGACTGGCACCGGTACGCAGTATTTT
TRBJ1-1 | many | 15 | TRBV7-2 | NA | CASSLVGGGGTEAFF | TGTGCCAGCAGCTTAGTTGGCGGGGGGGGGACTGAAGCTTTCTTT
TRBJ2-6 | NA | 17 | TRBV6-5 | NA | CASSLARAFSGANVLTF | TGTGCCAGCAGTCTTGCCCGGGCCTTCTCTGGGGCCAACGTCCTGACTTTC
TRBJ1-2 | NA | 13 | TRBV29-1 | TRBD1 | CSVPGQGTYGYTF | TGCAGCGTACCCGGACAGGGTACCTATGGCTACACCTTC
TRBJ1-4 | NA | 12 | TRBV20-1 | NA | CSAAKGNEKLFF | TGCAGTGCTGCCAAAGGCAATGAAAAACTGTTTTTT
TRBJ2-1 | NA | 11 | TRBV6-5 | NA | CASSYQSEQFF | TGTGCCAGCAGTTACCAGAGTGAGCAGTTCTTC
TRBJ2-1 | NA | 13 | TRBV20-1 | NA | CSAYGSSYNEQFF | TGCAGTGCCTATGGCAGCTCCTACAATGAGCAGTTCTTC
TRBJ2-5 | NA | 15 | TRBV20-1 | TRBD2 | CSAKGLAGLQETQYF | TGCAGTGCTAAGGGGTTAGCGGGCCTACAAGAGACCCAGTACTTC
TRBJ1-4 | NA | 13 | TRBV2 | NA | CASSGAGDEKLFF | TGTGCCAGCAGTGGGGCAGGGGATGAAAAACTGTTTTTT
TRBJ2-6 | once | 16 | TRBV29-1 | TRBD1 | CSVRGTGGHGANVLTF | TGCAGTGTCCGGGGGACAGGGGGCCATGGGGCCAACGTCCTGACTTTC
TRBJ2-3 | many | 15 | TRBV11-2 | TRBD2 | CASSLGTSGGGTQYF | TGTGCCAGCAGCTTAGGGACTAGCGGGGGAGGAACGCAGTATTTT
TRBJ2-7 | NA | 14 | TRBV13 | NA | CASSYSSGDGEQYF | TGTGCCAGCAGCTACTCCTCAGGGGATGGCGAGCAGTACTTC
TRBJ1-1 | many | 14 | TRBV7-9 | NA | CASSLDSMNTEAFF | TGTGCCAGCAGCTTGGACAGTATGAACACTGAAGCTTTCTTT
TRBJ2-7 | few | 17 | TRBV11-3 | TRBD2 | CASSARGAGGSSYEQYF | TGTGCCAGCAGCGCCCGGGGAGCGGGGGGAAGCTCCTACGAGCAGTACTTC
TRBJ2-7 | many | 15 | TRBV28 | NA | CASSLFTRRAYEQYF | TGTGCCAGCAGTTTATTTACTCGGCGGGCCTACGAGCAGTACTTC
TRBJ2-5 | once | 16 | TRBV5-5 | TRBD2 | CASSLGLTSGQETQYF | TGTGCCAGCAGCTTGGGCTTAACTAGCGGCCAAGAGACCCAGTACTTC
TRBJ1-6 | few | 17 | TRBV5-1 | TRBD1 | CASRKSPGTGTDSPLHF | TGCGCCAGCAGGAAGAGTCCCGGGACAGGCACGGATTCACCCCTCCACTTT
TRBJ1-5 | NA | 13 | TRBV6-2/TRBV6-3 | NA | CASSYAGRGPQHF | TGTGCCAGCAGTTACGCGGGCAGAGGGCCCCAGCATTTT
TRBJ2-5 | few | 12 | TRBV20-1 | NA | CMPEGVGETQYF | TGCATGCCGGAGGGGGTAGGAGAGACCCAGTACTTC
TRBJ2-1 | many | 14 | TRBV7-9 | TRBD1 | CASSFGTGVNEQFF | TGTGCCAGCAGCTTTGGGACAGGGGTCAATGAGCAGTTCTTC
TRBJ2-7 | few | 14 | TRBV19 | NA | CASSPPGGGYEQYF | TGTGCCAGTAGCCCGCCAGGAGGGGGCTACGAGCAGTACTTC
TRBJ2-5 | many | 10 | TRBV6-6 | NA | CASKFETQYF | TGTGCCAGCAAGTTTGAGACCCAGTACTTC
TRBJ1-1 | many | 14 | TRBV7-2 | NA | CASTPKDRLPEAFF | TGTGCCAGCACCCCGAAGGATCGATTACCTGAAGCTTTCTTT
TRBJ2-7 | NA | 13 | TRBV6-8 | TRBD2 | CASRMGLSYEQYF | TGTGCCAGCAGAATGGGACTATCGTACGAGCAGTACTTC
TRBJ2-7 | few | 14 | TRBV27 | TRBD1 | CASSLRDRVSEQYF | TGTGCCAGCAGTTTACGAGACAGGGTGAGCGAGCAGTACTTC
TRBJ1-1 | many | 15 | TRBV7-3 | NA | CASSLMPNRGAEAFF | TGTGCCAGCAGCTTAATGCCAAATCGGGGCGCTGAAGCTTTCTTT
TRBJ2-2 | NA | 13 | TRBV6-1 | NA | CASSESGSGELFF | TGTGCCAGCAGTGAGTCGGGTTCCGGGGAGCTGTTTTTT
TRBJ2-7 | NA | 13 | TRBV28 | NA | CASTSGDTYEQYF | TGTGCCAGCACCTCAGGGGATACCTACGAGCAGTACTTC
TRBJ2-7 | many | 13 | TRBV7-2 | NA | CASSSTRGYEQYF | TGTGCCAGCAGCAGCACTCGCGGTTACGAGCAGTACTTC
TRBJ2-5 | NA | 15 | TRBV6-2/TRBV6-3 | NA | CASSYPGLRGETQYF | TGTGCCAGCAGTTACCCGGGACTTCGTGGAGAGACCCAGTACTTC